The rows below give T cell receptor beta chains drawn from one sample of a study of T cell responses to AZD1222 COVID-19 vaccine. Clones were sequenced by immunoSEQ multiplex PCR, and TCRdb holds only the in-frame ones, with some missing. Seen here are more than 110,000 clones, 85% to 95% observed once, and the top ten hold around 2.7%. The sample was peripheral blood, taken on day 0 of AZD1222 vaccination. The origin of the receptors is an adult in good health. The CDR3 runs from the conserved cysteine through the conserved F or W. D genes are given only for firm matches. Size is omitted from some rows. Given values are once, few, many or a class for expanded clones.

D | J | size | V | DNA | CDR3
NA | TRBJ1-5 | NA | TRBV5-5 | TGTGCCAGCAGCTTTTCCGAGAATCAGCCCCAGCATTTT | CASSFSENQPQHF
NA | TRBJ2-7 | NA | TRBV15 | TGTGCCACCAGCCTCCGGGTCCGGTACGAGCAGTACTTC | CATSLRVRYEQYF
TRBD1 | TRBJ1-2 | NA | TRBV3-1/TRBV3-2 | TGTGCCAGCAGCCAGCCGGGACAGGGTAAAGGCTACACCTTC | CASSQPGQGKGYTF
NA | TRBJ1-6 | few | TRBV4-2 | TGTGCCAGCAGCCAAGAAGGGGGTCGCGGCAATTCACCCCTCCACTTT | CASSQEGGRGNSPLHF
TRBD1 | TRBJ2-1 | once | TRBV9 | TGTGCCAGCAGCGCTTCGGGACAGGTCTACAATGAGCAGTTCTTC | CASSASGQVYNEQFF
TRBD1 | TRBJ1-1 | few | TRBV13 | TGTGCCAGCAGCTTAAGGGGGCACACTGAAGCTTTCTTT | CASSLRGHTEAFF
NA | TRBJ2-2 | NA | TRBV9 | TGTGCCAGCAGCGTAGGAGACAGGTTCACCGGGGAGCTGTTTTTT | CASSVGDRFTGELFF
NA | TRBJ1-3 | NA | TRBV12-5 | TGTGCTAGTGGTGTTACAGGGTTTTTCTCTGGAAACACCATATATTTT | CASGVTGFFSGNTIYF
NA | TRBJ2-5 | NA | TRBV25-1 | TGTGCCAGCAGTTACCCGGGACCTTGGGAGACCCAGTACTTC | CASSYPGPWETQYF
TRBD1 | TRBJ2-1 | NA | TRBV29-1 | TGCAGCGTCCAGACAGGGGATGTAATCTTC | CSVQTGDVIF
NA | TRBJ1-6 | NA | TRBV28 | TGTGCCAGCAGTTTACTGAGGGGGGGTTCACCCCTCCACTTT | CASSLLRGGSPLHF
NA | TRBJ2-7 | NA | TRBV2 | TGTGCCAGCACCCGAGACTACGAGCAGTACTTC | CASTRDYEQYF